The 7 T cell receptor beta chains listed next were all sequenced from one sample in a study of cytomegalovirus exposure and HLA in healthy donors. The PCR contained 60 Vbeta and 13 Jbeta primers. Libraries were prepared by immunoSEQ multiplex PCR; TCRdb keeps only in-frame clonotypes and omits some of them. The data show around 78,000 clones, roughly 80% seen once. Sequencing was carried out using PBMCs. All receptors derive from a woman aged 45-60 years in good health and CMV-seronegative.

The genes are TRBV7-3 and TRBJ2-7; a weak D match, TRBD2 (6 bases). Germline CDR1 reads SGHTA; CDR2 reads FQGTGA. CDR3 size: 13 residues. Trimming removed 5 bases from V and 3 bases from J, with 11 bases in between. CDR3 DNA: TGTGCCAGCAGCCGGGGACTCGACTACGAGCAGTACTTC. Encoded protein: CASSRGLDYEQYF. The whole variable domain, remainder taken from reference TRBV7-3 and TRBJ2-7, is GAGVSQTPSNKVTEKGKYVELRCDPISGHTALYWYRQSLGQGPEFLIYFQGTGAADDSGLPNDRFFAVRPEGSVSTLKIQRTERGDSAVYLCASSRGLDYEQYFGPGTRLTVT.

Only a few counts were recorded for this clone. This sequence joins TRBV6-1 and TRBJ1-5; D perhaps matches TRBD1 (5 bases). The CDR3 covers 15 residues. Germline lookup yields CDR1 MNHNS and CDR2 SASEGT. The V and J ends lost 4 bases and 2 bases respectively, with 12 bases between them. The CDR3 region is CASSAGTGGNQPQHF. The DNA for the CDR3 is TGTGCCAGCAGTGCCGGGACGGGAGGCAATCAGCCCCAGCATTTT.

V usage is TRBV27 and J usage is TRBJ2-1, with TRBD2 identical over 11 bases. CDR1 and CDR2 from the germline V gene are MNHEY and SMNVEV (reference sequence). There are 15 residues in the CDR3. The V gene end was trimmed by 3 bases and the J gene end by 7 bases; junction bases not matched to a gene: 5. The CDR3 loop is CASSLTSGALNEQFF. CDR3 DNA sequence: TGTGCCAGCAGTTTGACTAGCGGGGCCCTAAATGAGCAGTTCTTC.

This chain connects TRBV12-5 to TRBJ1-1, with 10 bases matching TRBD1. The junction had 13 bases not matched to a gene; V was cut back by 8 bases and J by 1 base. The CDR3 contains 17 residues. Germline V gives CDR1 LGHNT, CDR2 FRNRAP. CDR3 coding DNA: TGTGCTAGTAAAGGCTACGGACAGGGGGGGCCGAACACTGAAGCTTTCTTT. It specifies CASKGYGQGGPNTEAFF.

CDR3 region: CASSLLGGTDTQYF. The CDR3 coding sequence is TGTGCCAGCAGTTTATTGGGGGGGACAGATACGCAGTATTTT. This chain uses TRBV27 with TRBJ2-3, with TRBD2 matching 7 bases. The CDR3 is 14 amino acids. The V and J ends lost 1 base and 3 bases, in that order; junction bases with no gene match: 1. Per the germline V gene, CDR1 is MNHEY and CDR2 is SMNVEV (reference sequence).

This chain links TRBV5-1 with TRBJ2-2, with 10 bases lining up with TRBD1. The junction had 11 bases not matched to a gene; V was cut back by 5 bases and J by 4 bases. Germline values: CDR1 SGHRS, CDR2 YFSETQ. The CDR3 length is 17 residues. CDR3 DNA sequence: TGCGCCAGCAGACCTGACAGGGGGCTCTCTAGCACCGGGGAGCTGTTTTTT. This translates into CASRPDRGLSSTGELFF.

The chain joins TRBV25-1 to TRBJ1-1; a possible D gene is TRBD1 (6 bases). Trimming stripped 2 bases from V and 6 bases from J, with 13 bases between. Germline loops: CDR1 MGHDK, CDR2 SYGVNS. The CDR3 length is 14 residues. The CDR3 DNA sequence: TGTGCCAGCAGTGAAGTCGGGACATTCCCTGAAGCTTTCTTT. This sequence encodes CASSEVGTFPEAFF.